One sample yielded the 28 T cell receptor beta chains listed below, sequenced in a study of T cell responses to AZD1222 COVID-19 vaccine. The repertoire was sequenced with immunoSEQ multiplex PCR; TCRdb's copy has only in-frame clones and lacks some. Among about 150,000 clones, approximately 90% were seen once, and the ten largest hold less than 2%. The input for sequencing was peripheral blood, taken 28 days after the second AZD1222 dose. The source of these receptors is an adult who received the AZD1222 COVID-19 vaccine.

The J gene is TRBJ2-7, the V gene TRBV5-8, with D perhaps matching TRBD1 or TRBD2 (5 bases each). The CDR3 is 11 amino acids. V was trimmed by 4 bases and J by 9 bases, leaving 11 bases between them. Germline V gene data show CDR1 as SGHTS and CDR2 as YDEGEE. The CDR3 protein is CASSPADTQYF. The CDR3 DNA reads TGTGCCAGCAGCCCAGCGGACACGCAGTACTTC.

CDR3: CASSLEEGALLHGYTF. DNA for the CDR3: TGTGCCAGCAGCTTGGAGGAGGGGGCCCTATTACATGGCTACACCTTC. The chain carries TRBV5-4 and TRBJ1-2, with TRBD1 matching 7 bases. Germline V gene data show CDR1 as SGHNT and CDR2 as YYREEE (reference sequence). This CDR3 is 16 amino acids long. Germline trimming cut 0 bases from V and 6 bases from J; bases unmatched to any gene: 11.

This chain connects TRBV7-9 to TRBJ2-5, with D perhaps TRBD2 (6 bases). V was shortened by 2 bases and J by 5 bases, with 12 bases between the two germline ends. The CDR3 has 14 amino acids. Per the germline V gene, CDR1 is SEHNR and CDR2 is FQNEAQ (reference sequence). CDR3 nucleotides: TGTGCCAGCAGCTTATGGCTAGCGTGGGAGACCCAGTACTTC. Protein sequence: CASSLWLAWETQYF.

This chain joins TRBV5-1 and TRBJ1-1; maybe TRBD1 (5 bases). This CDR3 is built from 16 residues. The germline gives CDR1 SGHRS, CDR2 YFSETQ. Trimming shortened V by 4 bases and J by 5 bases, and 21 bases separated the two germline ends. CDR3 in DNA: TGCGCCAGCAGCCCTGGGGCAGGGAAAGGTGAGACTGAAGCTTTCTTT. Translation: CASSPGAGKGETEAFF.

The chain has TRBV7-2 and TRBJ1-6; D perhaps matches TRBD1 (6 bases). This CDR3 has 16 amino acids. Between the trimmed V and J ends, which lost 5 bases and 9 bases, there was a span of 20 bases. From germline, CDR1 is SGHTA and CDR2 FQGNSA. CDR3 protein: CASSVQGAGGSSPLHF. The DNA of the CDR3 is TGTGCCAGCAGCGTGCAAGGGGCCGGGGGCAGTTCACCCCTCCACTTT.

The chain joins TRBV6-4 to TRBJ2-2; 7 nucleotides line up with TRBD2. CDR1 MRHNA and CDR2 SNTAGT come from the germline V gene. After removal of 7 bases from V and 1 base from J, the junction contained 6 bases not matched to a gene. CDR3 length: 15 amino acids. CDR3 sequence reads: CASKPGGENTGELFF. CDR3 DNA: TGTGCCAGCAAACCTGGGGGGGAGAACACCGGGGAGCTGTTTTTT.

The chain combines TRBV2 with TRBJ1-5; TRBD1 might be the D (5 bases). In germline, CDR1 is SNHLY, CDR2 FYNNEI. V lost 8 bases, J lost 4 bases, and 12 bases lay in between. This CDR3 region has 13 residues. Here the CDR3 reads CASGGETNQPQHF. In DNA, the CDR3 is TGTGCCAGCGGGGGGGAGACTAATCAGCCCCAGCATTTT.

V gene TRBV20-1 combines with J gene TRBJ2-7, with TRBD1 matching 7 bases. The length of the CDR3 is 11 residues. Germline V lookup: CDR1 DFQATT, CDR2 SNEGSKA (reference sequence). CDR3: CRRQGSYEQYF. The CDR3 DNA reads TGCAGACGACAGGGCTCCTACGAGCAGTACTTC.

V usage is TRBV18 and J usage is TRBJ2-7; 9 nucleotides align to TRBD1. Per germline, CDR1 KGHSH and CDR2 LQKENI. The CDR3 spans 14 residues. V lost 2 bases, J lost 7 bases, and 6 bases stayed unmatched. The CDR3: CASSPVTGGREQYF. The CDR3 DNA sequence: TGTGCCAGCTCACCAGTGACAGGGGGAAGGGAGCAGTACTTC.

The chain combines TRBV15 with TRBJ1-6; 9 bases align to TRBD1. V shed 1 base and J 9 bases; nucleotides not matched to a gene: 7. Germline assignment: CDR1 LNHNV and CDR2 YYDKDF (reference sequence). The CDR3 spans 16 residues. The CDR3, as DNA: TGTGCCACCAGCAGAGCTGGTGCGACAGGGGGTTCACCCCTCCACTTT. Its translation is CATSRAGATGGSPLHF.

V and J are TRBV5-6 and TRBJ1-1; 7 positions agree with TRBD1. The CDR3 is 17 residues long. The V and J ends lost 4 bases and 8 bases, in that order; junction bases with no gene match: 20. Germline CDR1 SGHDT, CDR2 YYEEEE. The CDR3 reads CASSPRGPRATVAEAFF. The CDR3 region has the DNA TGTGCCAGCAGCCCTAGGGGGCCCCGGGCGACGGTGGCGGAAGCTTTCTTT.

The V and J genes are TRBV5-1 and TRBJ2-3, with D perhaps matching TRBD2 (5 bases). This CDR3 has 15 amino acids. The germline V gene encodes CDR1 SGHRS and CDR2 YFSETQ. V dropped 0 bases and J dropped 4 bases, with 12 bases sitting between them. CDR3 in DNA: TGCGCCAGCAGCTTGGCGAGGGCAGCCGCAGATACGCAGTATTTT. Translation gives CASSLARAAADTQYF.

The chain recombines TRBV3-1 (or the pseudogene TRBV3-2) with TRBJ1-5; D is unclear. Germline CDR1 reads LGHDT; CDR2 reads YNNKEL (reference sequence). The CDR3 has 16 amino acids. The V and J ends lost 1 base and 0 bases respectively, with 10 bases between them. CDR3 protein: CASSQGGPYSNQPQHF. The CDR3 DNA reads TGTGCCAGCAGCCAAGGAGGGCCCTATAGCAATCAGCCCCAGCATTTT.

The chain joins TRBV9 to TRBJ2-2; either TRBD1 or TRBD2 may supply D (5 bases each). Trimming left V 7 bases short and J 5 bases short, with 9 bases between. Looked up from germline, CDR1 is SGDLS and CDR2 is YYNGEE. The CDR3 spans 12 residues. CDR3 sequence reads: CASGGRTGELFF. CDR3 bases: TGTGCCAGCGGGGGAAGGACCGGGGAGCTGTTTTTT.

J is TRBJ1-6 and V is TRBV18; D ambiguous. CDR1 and CDR2 from the germline V gene are KGHSH and LQKENI. The CDR3 contains 12 residues. V dropped 6 bases and J dropped 5 bases, with 5 bases sitting between them. The CDR3 here is CASSPDNSPLHF. CDR3 DNA sequence: TGTGCCAGCTCCCCAGATAATTCACCCCTCCACTTT.

The gene calls are TRBV4-2 and TRBJ2-7, with D perhaps TRBD1 (6 bases). Trimming took 4 bases from V and 1 from J, leaving 11 bases between them. Germline V lookup: CDR1 LGHNA, CDR2 YNFKEQ. The CDR3 is made up of 14 amino acids. The CDR3 DNA is TGTGCCAGCAGCCTTGACAGGCTATCCTACGAGCAGTACTTC. Protein product: CASSLDRLSYEQYF.

This clone was detected only once. This chain uses TRBV5-5 with TRBJ2-5; perhaps TRBD2 as D (6 bases). Germline loops: CDR1 SGHKS, CDR2 YYEKEE (reference sequence). Trimming took off 0 bases at V and 5 bases at J, with 11 bases between the two ends. This CDR3 is 14 amino acids long. The DNA for the CDR3 is TGTGCCAGCAGCTTGGGGCCGGGGAGGGAGACCCAGTACTTC. Amino acid sequence: CASSLGPGRETQYF.

V and J are TRBV7-3 and TRBJ2-3; D possibly corresponds to TRBD1 (6 bases). The CDR3 is 15 residues long. The germline gives CDR1 SGHTA, CDR2 FQGTGA. The V and J ends lost 3 bases and 3 bases respectively, with 13 bases between them. The CDR3 spells CASSLAPRGTDTQYF. CDR3 coding DNA: TGTGCCAGCAGCTTGGCCCCTAGGGGGACAGATACGCAGTATTTT.

The genes are TRBV6-5 and TRBJ1-5; 8 bases are a match to TRBD1. This CDR3 contains 15 residues. V dropped 2 bases and J dropped 4; count of bases not matched to a gene: 4. Germline CDR1 is MNHEY and CDR2 is SVGAGI. The CDR3 DNA is TGTGCCAGCAGTTACGGGACAGGTCTTAATCAGCCCCAGCATTTT. Amino acids: CASSYGTGLNQPQHF.

CDR3 region: CASNIAGGDTQYF. CDR3 bases: TGTGCCAGCAATATAGCGGGAGGAGATACGCAGTATTTT. V gene TRBV2 combines with J gene TRBJ2-3; 10 positions agree with TRBD2. The CDR3 contains 13 residues. Germline CDR1 is SNHLY and CDR2 is FYNNEI. J was trimmed by 5 bases and V by 7 bases; bases with no gene match: 3.

V and J are TRBV11-3 and TRBJ1-1, with D possibly matching TRBD1 (5 bases). The CDR3 has 16 residues. CDR1 and CDR2 (germline): SGHNT, YENEEA. V lost 5 bases and J 4 bases, leaving 20 bases between the germline ends. DNA of the CDR3: TGTGCCAGCAGCCTGGGGCCCCAGAACCCGGGCACTGAAGCTTTCTTT. This gives the protein CASSLGPQNPGTEAFF.

This clone was counted a single time. This chain links TRBV21-1 with TRBJ1-1; the table names TRBD1, a call not compared with the DNA. TRBV21-1 corresponds to a pseudogene. The length of the CDR3 is 14 residues. The CDR3 protein is CASNTGGRHTEAFF. CDR3 nucleotides: TGTGCCAGCAATACAGGGGGAAGGCACACTGAAGCTTTCTTT.

V and J are TRBV18 and TRBJ1-1, with TRBD1 identical over 7 bases. After removal of 2 bases from V and 6 bases from J, the junction contained 12 bases not matched to a gene. Germline CDR1 is KGHSH and CDR2 is LQKENI. The CDR3 is 16 residues long. In nucleotides, the CDR3 is TGTGCCAGCTCACCAAGGTCAGGGGGTAATGGCCCTGAAGCTTTCTTT. Its translation is CASSPRSGGNGPEAFF.

This chain uses TRBV2 with TRBJ1-1; 10 bases align to TRBD1. CDR1 is SNHLY, CDR2 FYNNEI, per germline. V shed 6 bases and J 4 bases; nucleotides not matched to a gene: 8. CDR3 length equals 15 residues. CDR3: CASRRGQGKGTEAFF. CDR3 DNA sequence: TGTGCCAGCAGAAGGGGACAGGGGAAGGGCACTGAAGCTTTCTTT.

The chain links TRBV10-3 to TRBJ2-1; 13 nucleotides match TRBD2. This CDR3 is built from 16 residues. With V trimmed by 9 bases and J by 1 base, 6 bases remained unmatched. CDR1 is ENHRY, CDR2 SYGVKD, per germline. CDR3 residues: CAIGTSGATSYNEQFF. CDR3 sequence (DNA): TGTGCCATTGGGACTAGCGGGGCTACGTCCTACAATGAGCAGTTCTTC.

The chain joins TRBV7-9 to TRBJ1-1; no clear D gene. The germline gives CDR1 SEHNR, CDR2 FQNEAQ (reference sequence). Trimming left V 5 bases short and J 0 bases short, with 10 bases between. CDR3 length: 14 residues. The CDR3 DNA sequence: TGTGCCAGCAGCCGCGGACTCCTGAACACTGAAGCTTTCTTT. It yields the protein CASSRGLLNTEAFF.

This clone came up a few times. The chain uses TRBV9 and TRBJ2-7; 7 bases map to TRBD1. V was pared by 1 base and J by 3 bases, with 1 base of the junction left unmatched. CDR3 length equals 13 residues. Germline CDR1 SGDLS, CDR2 YYNGEE. The CDR3 loop is CASSVQGDYEQYF. The CDR3 region has the DNA TGTGCCAGCAGCGTACAGGGGGACTACGAGCAGTACTTC.

The chain carries TRBV11-2 and TRBJ2-5; unclear D gene. CDR1 is SGHAT, CDR2 FQNNGV, per germline. The V end lost 0 bases, the J end lost 4 bases, and 9 bases lay between the germline ends. The CDR3 runs 14 residues. The CDR3 here is CASSLERVGETQYF. In DNA form, the CDR3 reads TGTGCCAGCAGCTTAGAGCGAGTCGGAGAGACCCAGTACTTC.